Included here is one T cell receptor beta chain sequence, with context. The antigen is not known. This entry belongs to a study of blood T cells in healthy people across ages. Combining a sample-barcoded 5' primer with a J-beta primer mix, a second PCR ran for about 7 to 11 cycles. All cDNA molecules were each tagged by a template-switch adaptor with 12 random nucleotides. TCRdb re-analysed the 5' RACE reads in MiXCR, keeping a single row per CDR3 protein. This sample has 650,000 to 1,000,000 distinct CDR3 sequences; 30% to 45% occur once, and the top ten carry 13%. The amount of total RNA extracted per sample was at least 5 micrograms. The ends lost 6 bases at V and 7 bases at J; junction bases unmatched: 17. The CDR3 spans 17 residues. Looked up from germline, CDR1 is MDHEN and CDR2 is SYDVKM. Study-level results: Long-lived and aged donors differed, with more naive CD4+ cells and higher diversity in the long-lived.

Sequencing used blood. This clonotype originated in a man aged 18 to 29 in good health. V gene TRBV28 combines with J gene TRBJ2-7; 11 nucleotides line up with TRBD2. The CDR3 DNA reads TGTGCCAGCAGCGGGACTAGCGGAGGGCCTTCCTACAATGAGCAGTACTTC. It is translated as CASSGTSGGPSYNEQYF.